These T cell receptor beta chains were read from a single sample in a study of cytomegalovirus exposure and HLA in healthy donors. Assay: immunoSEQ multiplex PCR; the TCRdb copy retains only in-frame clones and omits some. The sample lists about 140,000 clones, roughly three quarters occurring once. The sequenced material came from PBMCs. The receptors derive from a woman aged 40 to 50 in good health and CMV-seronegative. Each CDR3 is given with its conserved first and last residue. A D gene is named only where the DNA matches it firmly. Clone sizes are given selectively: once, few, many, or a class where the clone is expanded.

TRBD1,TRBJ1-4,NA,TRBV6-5,TGTGCCAGCAGTACCGGGACAGGGGAGGAAAAACTGTTTTTT,CASSTGTGEEKLFF
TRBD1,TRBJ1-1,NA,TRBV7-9,TGTGCCAGCAGCTCCTTCCCCCTGGGACAGGGCGTGGAGGAAGCTTTCTTT,CASSSFPLGQGVEEAFF
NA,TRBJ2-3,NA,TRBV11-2,TGTGCCAGCAGGGGCGGGTTTAGCACAGATACGCAGTATTTT,CASRGGFSTDTQYF
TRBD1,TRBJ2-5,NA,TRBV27,TGTGCCAGCAGGAACCGGGACAGGGAGACCCAGTACTTC,CASRNRDRETQYF
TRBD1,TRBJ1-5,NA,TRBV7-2,TGTGCCAGCAGCTGGGACAGGGACCAGCCCCAGCATTTT,CASSWDRDQPQHF
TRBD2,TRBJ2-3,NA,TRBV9,TGTGCCAGCAGCTCCCGGCCGGGACTAGCGGAGAGAACAGATACGCAGTATTTT,CASSSRPGLAERTDTQYF
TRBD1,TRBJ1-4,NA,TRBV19,TGTGCCAGTAATTTGGGGACAGCTAATGAAAAACTGTTTTTT,CASNLGTANEKLFF
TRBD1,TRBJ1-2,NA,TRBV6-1,TGTGCCAGCAGTGTTCGGACAGGGGAAGAATTTAACTATGGCTACACCTTC,CASSVRTGEEFNYGYTF
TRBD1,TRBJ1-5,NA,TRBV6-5,TGTGCCAGCAGTTACTCTTTGACAGGGGATCAGCCCCAGCATTTT,CASSYSLTGDQPQHF
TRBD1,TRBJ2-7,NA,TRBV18,TGTGCCAGCTCGCCACTCCCGGAACAGGGGGCCCCCTCTTACTTC,CASSPLPEQGAPSYF
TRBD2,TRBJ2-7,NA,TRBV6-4,TGTGCCAGCAGCCACCGGACAGGGGGAAGACTAGCGGGGGGCTCCTACGAGCAGTACTTC,CASSHRTGGRLAGGSYEQYF
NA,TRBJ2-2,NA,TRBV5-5,TGTGCCAGCAGCCCGAGGCTGAGGGACACCGGGGAGCTGTTTTTT,CASSPRLRDTGELFF
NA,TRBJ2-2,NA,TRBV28,TGTGCCAGCAGCGGGGGTGGGGCAGGTACCGGGGAGCTGTTTTTT,CASSGGGAGTGELFF
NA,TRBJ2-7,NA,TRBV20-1,TGCAGTGCCCCGGGACTCTACGAGCAGTACTTC,CSAPGLYEQYF
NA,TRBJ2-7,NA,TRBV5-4,TGTGCCAGCAGCCCCGGTTTTGGTCCCCTTTACGAGCAGTACTTC,CASSPGFGPLYEQYF
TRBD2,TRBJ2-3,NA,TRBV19,TGTGCCAGTAGACTCGGGAGGGCTAGCACAGATACGCAGTATTTT,CASRLGRASTDTQYF
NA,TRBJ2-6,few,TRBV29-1,TGCAGCGTTGAAAAGTGGGTGGTGTCCTGCTGGTCGGGGGCTGGGGCCAACGTCCTGACTTTC,CSVEKWVVSCWSGAGANVLTF
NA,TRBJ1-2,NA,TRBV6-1,TGTGCCAGCAGTGTCCGGGGAAGTAATGGCTACACCTTC,CASSVRGSNGYTF
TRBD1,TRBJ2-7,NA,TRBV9,TGTGCCAGCAGCGTAGGTAGTTGGACAGGAGAAGAGCAGTACTTC,CASSVGSWTGEEQYF
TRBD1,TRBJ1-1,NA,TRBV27,TGTGCCAGCAGTCCGAGGGACAGGGCTGCAGCTTTCTTT,CASSPRDRAAAFF
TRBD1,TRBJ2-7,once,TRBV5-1,TGCGCCAGCAGCTTGGCTCTCCGGGACAGCTCCTACGAGCAGTACTTC,CASSLALRDSSYEQYF
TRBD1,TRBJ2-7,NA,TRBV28,TGTGCCAGCACTCCGGGACAGGGGGCAGGGGAGCAGTACTTC,CASTPGQGAGEQYF
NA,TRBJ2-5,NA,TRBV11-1,TGTGCCAGCAGCTTAGAAAGAGACCAAGAGACCCAGTACTTC,CASSLERDQETQYF
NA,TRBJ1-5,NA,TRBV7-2,TGTGCCAGCAGTTCCGGCGTCAGGGATAGCAATCAGCCCCAGCATTTT,CASSSGVRDSNQPQHF
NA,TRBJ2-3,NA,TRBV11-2,TGTGCCAGCAGCTCGGGGGTCGGGACGGATACGCAGTATTTT,CASSSGVGTDTQYF
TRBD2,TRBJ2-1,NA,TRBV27,TGTGCCAGCAGACCGCTCTCCAGGGGGCTAGCGGGAGCGGCAAATGAGCAGTTCTTC,CASRPLSRGLAGAANEQFF
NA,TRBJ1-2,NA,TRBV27,TGTGCCAGCAGTTTATCGGCCAGTCCGCTGTCTGACTATGGCTACACCTTC,CASSLSASPLSDYGYTF
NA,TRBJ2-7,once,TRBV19,TGTGCCAGTAGTATTCCGGGGAACTACGAGCAGTACTTC,CASSIPGNYEQYF
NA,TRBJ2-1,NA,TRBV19,TGTGCCAGTAGTCCGGGGGGCACTTGGAATGAGCAGTTCTTC,CASSPGGTWNEQFF
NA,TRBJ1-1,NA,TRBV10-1,TGCGCCAGCAGTGAGTTCCAGACACCGAACACTGAAGCTTTCTTT,CASSEFQTPNTEAFF
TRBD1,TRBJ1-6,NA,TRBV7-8,TGTGCCAGCAGCCTCCAGGGACAGTATAATTCACCCCTCCACTTT,CASSLQGQYNSPLHF
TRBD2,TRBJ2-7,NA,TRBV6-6,TGTGCCAGCAGAACCGGGACTAGTATTTACGAGCAGTACTTC,CASRTGTSIYEQYF
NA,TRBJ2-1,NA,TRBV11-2,TGTGCCAGCAGCTTAGCAGGGGTAGGCTCCTACAATGAGCAGTTCTTC,CASSLAGVGSYNEQFF
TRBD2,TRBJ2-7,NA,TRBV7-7,TGTGCCAGCAGCCCCAGAGCGGGGGAGTTCTACGAGCAGTACTTC,CASSPRAGEFYEQYF
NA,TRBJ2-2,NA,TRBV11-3,TGTGCCAGCAGCTTAGGAGCCGGGGAGCTGTTTTTT,CASSLGAGELFF
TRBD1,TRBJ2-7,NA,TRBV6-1,TGTGCCAGCAGCGACAGGGGGTACGAGCAGTACTTC,CASSDRGYEQYF
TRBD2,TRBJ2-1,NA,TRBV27,TGTGCCAGCAGTTTATCGAGCGCGGTATGGAGGGAGGGTTACAATGAGCAGTTCTTC,CASSLSSAVWREGYNEQFF
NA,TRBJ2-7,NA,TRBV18,TGTGCCAGCTCACCCGTGGTGAGGAGTAGCTCCTACGAGCAGTACTTC,CASSPVVRSSSYEQYF
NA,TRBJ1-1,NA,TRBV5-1,TGCGCCAGCAGCTTGGTTCCCAAAGCGAACACTGAAGCTTTCTTT,CASSLVPKANTEAFF
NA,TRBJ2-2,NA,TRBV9,TGTGCCAGCAGCGTCCGGGACATATCGAACACCGGGGAGCTGTTTTTT,CASSVRDISNTGELFF
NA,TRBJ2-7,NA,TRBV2,TGTGCCAGCAGTGAAGTTCGGGAGCAGTACTTC,CASSEVREQYF
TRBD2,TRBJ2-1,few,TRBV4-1,TGCGCCAGCAGCCAATCCCAGATAGGTGCGGGAGCGAACCAGCAGTTCTTC,CASSQSQIGAGANQQFF
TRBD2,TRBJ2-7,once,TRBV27,TGTGCCAGCAGTTTTTCGAGCGGGAGGTACGAGCAGTACTTC,CASSFSSGRYEQYF
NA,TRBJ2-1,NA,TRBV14,TGTGCCAGCCAGGGGGGCAATGAGCAGTTCTTC,CASQGGNEQFF
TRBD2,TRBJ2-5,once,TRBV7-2,TGTGCCAGCAGCTTAGGCGGGGGGTACCAAGAGACCCAGTACTTC,CASSLGGGYQETQYF
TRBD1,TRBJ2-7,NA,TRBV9,TGTGCCAGCAGCCCGTACCGACAGGGACGCGAGCAGTACTTC,CASSPYRQGREQYF
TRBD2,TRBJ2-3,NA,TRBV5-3,TGTGCCAGAACCCGAGGGAAGCGGGAGAACTCCAACGACCCGAGCACAGATACGCAGTATTTT,CARTRGKRENSNDPSTDTQYF
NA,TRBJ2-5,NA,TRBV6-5,TGTGCCAGCAGTTACTCAAAGGCCGGGGGAGAGACCCAGTACTTC,CASSYSKAGGETQYF
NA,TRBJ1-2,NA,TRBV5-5,TGTGCCAGCAGCCTCGTTATCCCCGGCTACACCTTC,CASSLVIPGYTF
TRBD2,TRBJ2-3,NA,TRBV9,TGTGCCAGCAGCATCGGGACTACCAGCACAGATACGCAGTATTTT,CASSIGTTSTDTQYF
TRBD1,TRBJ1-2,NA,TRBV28,TGTGCCAGCAGTAGCTACAGGGGGGACGGCTACACCTTC,CASSSYRGDGYTF
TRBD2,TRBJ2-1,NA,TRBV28,TGTGCCAGCAGCTCCCGGGGGGGGGCAGTGAATGAGCAGTTCTTC,CASSSRGGAVNEQFF
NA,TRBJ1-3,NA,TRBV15,TGTGCCACCAGCAGAGGAGGGTCTGGAAACACCATATATTTT,CATSRGGSGNTIYF
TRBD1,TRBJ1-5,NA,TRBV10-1,TGCGCCAGCAGAAGCCTTACCTCGGACAGGGCCCCCCAGCATTTT,CASRSLTSDRAPQHF
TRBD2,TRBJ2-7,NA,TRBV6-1,TGTGCCAGCAGTGAAGTCGCGGCGGGAGGCCCCTACGAGCAGTACTTC,CASSEVAAGGPYEQYF
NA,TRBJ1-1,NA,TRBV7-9,TGTGCCAGCAGCTCCCAAATTGAAGCTTTCTTT,CASSSQIEAFF
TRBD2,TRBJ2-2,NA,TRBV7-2,TGTGCCAGCAGCTCGGGGACTAGATTGGGGACCCGGGGCACCGGGGAGCTGTTTTTT,CASSSGTRLGTRGTGELFF